The rows below give T cell receptor beta chains drawn from one sample of a study of cytomegalovirus exposure and HLA in healthy donors. The method was immunoSEQ multiplex PCR; TCRdb's version includes in-frame clones alone and lacks a portion of them. The data hold roughly 120,000 clones, with about four fifths observed a single time. The sample consisted of PBMCs. The receptors come from a woman under 30 in good health and CMV-seronegative. Both conserved end residues are part of each CDR3. Fields, in order: D gene, clone size, J gene, V gene, CDR3 DNA, CDR3 protein. D genes are given only for firm matches. The listing skips clone size in some rows; elsewhere it reads once, few, many or a size class.

>NA|NA|TRBJ1-2|TRBV28
TGTGCCAGCAGGAGGCGCGAAAGTGGCTACACCTTC
CASRRRESGYTF
>NA|NA|TRBJ2-1|TRBV7-9
TGTGCCACCTACACCGACTACCCCCACTACAATGAGCAGTTCTTC
CATYTDYPHYNEQFF
>NA|NA|TRBJ2-2|TRBV16
TGTGCCAGCAGCCAAGTGGCTCATAACACCGGGGAGCTGTTTTTT
CASSQVAHNTGELFF
>TRBD1|few|TRBJ1-6|TRBV11-2
TGTGCCAGCAGCCCACACGGACAGGGTCGACAGTCACCCCTCCACTTT
CASSPHGQGRQSPLHF
>TRBD1|NA|TRBJ1-2|TRBV6-7
TGTGCCAGCACTATAGACAGGGACCCTAACTATGGCTACACCTTC
CASTIDRDPNYGYTF
>NA|NA|TRBJ1-1|TRBV6-6
TGTGCCAGCACCTGGGGGGACTCGCGGACTGAAGCTTTCTTT
CASTWGDSRTEAFF
>NA|NA|TRBJ2-1|TRBV9
TGTGCCAGCAGCCCCTCAGGCGGCCATCAGGGCGATGAGCAGTTCTTC
CASSPSGGHQGDEQFF
>TRBD1|once|TRBJ1-1|TRBV7-2
TGTGCCAGCAGCCTGGACAGGGCGAACACTGAAGCTTTCTTT
CASSLDRANTEAFF
>NA|NA|TRBJ1-2|TRBV6-5
TGTGCCAGCAGTTACTCGGGCCATGGCTACACCTTC
CASSYSGHGYTF
>NA|NA|TRBJ1-5|TRBV7-2
TGTGCCAGCAGCTTATTGAGCTCCGGACAGTTGCAGCCCCAGCATTTT
CASSLLSSGQLQPQHF
>TRBD1|once|TRBJ2-3|TRBV5-1
TGCGCCAGCAGCTTTCGACAGGGGGCTGAAGATACGCAGTATTTT
CASSFRQGAEDTQYF
>TRBD2|NA|TRBJ2-1|TRBV19
TGTGCCAGTAGTATGGTCGGGGGGTTACTCAATGAGCAGTTCTTC
CASSMVGGLLNEQFF
>TRBD1|NA|TRBJ1-1|TRBV5-6
TGTGCCAGCAGCTTGAGATGGGGGACAGGGGTGAACACTGAAGCTTTCTTT
CASSLRWGTGVNTEAFF
>NA|NA|TRBJ1-1|TRBV6-5
TGTGCCAGCACTCCGGGGGGTACAGAAGCTTTCTTT
CASTPGGTEAFF
>TRBD1|NA|TRBJ1-1|TRBV7-9
TGTGCCAGCAGCTTTGACCCGGGACAGGGGATGGTTGAAGCTTTCTTT
CASSFDPGQGMVEAFF
>NA|NA|TRBJ1-1|TRBV19
TGTGCCAGTAGCGGGAGAATGAACACTGAAGCTTTCTTT
CASSGRMNTEAFF
>NA|NA|TRBJ1-2|TRBV2
TGTGCCAGCAGTAGTGGGGCTGGCTACACCTTC
CASSSGAGYTF
>NA|NA|TRBJ1-3|TRBV4-2
TGTGCCAGCAGCCAACTAAGCTCTGGAAACACCATATATTTT
CASSQLSSGNTIYF
>NA|NA|TRBJ1-4|TRBV30
TGTGCCTGGAAGACAGGTGAAAAACTGTTTTTT
CAWKTGEKLFF
>NA|NA|TRBJ1-1|TRBV18
TGTGCCAGCTCACCGCGGGTAGACTCGGCTGAAGCTTTCTTT
CASSPRVDSAEAFF